This TCR beta chain was captured by sequencing in a study of blood T cell repertoires in COVID-19. The CDR3 is 15 amino acids. Per the germline V gene, CDR1 is SNHLY and CDR2 is FYNNEI. Trimming took 4 bases from V and 9 from J; bases not matched to a gene: 10. Measured with immunoSEQ multiplex PCR; TCRdb has only the in-frame clones, and not every one. The sample has 250,000 to 300,000 clones, around 83% seen once. This clone was observed a few times. The source is a man younger than 35 with active or convalescent COVID-19. The chain carries TRBV2 and TRBJ2-2, with TRBD2 matching 8 bases. The sequenced material came from peripheral blood. The CDR3 sequence is CASSGEAGDLRELFF. The CDR3 DNA reads as TGTGCCAGCAGTGGGGAAGCGGGGGATCTGAGGGAGCTGTTTTTT.